This TCR beta chain was sequenced in a study of blood T cell repertoires in COVID-19. Looking at the study overall: Some COVID-19 samples were acute and others convalescent; all came from the United States, Italy and Spain.

The CDR3 runs 14 residues. V lost 2 bases, J lost 5 bases, and 10 bases lay in between. Germline loops: CDR1 MNHEY, CDR2 SMNVEV (reference sequence). As handled by the study authors: Reference gene primers were amplified, and this amplification served to estimate nucleated cell counts. Assay: immunoSEQ multiplex PCR; the TCRdb copy retains only in-frame clones and omits some. Clonal size and the V and J genes are those of that table, whereas D and trimming came from the DNA. The sample holds 250,000 or so clones; 85% to 95% are singletons and the top ten take 2.5% to 3%. A COVID-19 case had been met by exposed participants during the 2 weeks before study entry.

V is TRBV27 and J is TRBJ2-1; no definite D call. The sample was PBMCs or T cells enriched from blood (not recorded which). This clonotype originated in a man in his forties or fifties who had been exposed to COVID-19. The CDR3 is CASSLISSNNEQFF. The CDR3 region has the DNA TGTGCCAGCAGTTTAATAAGTAGCAACAATGAGCAGTTCTTC.